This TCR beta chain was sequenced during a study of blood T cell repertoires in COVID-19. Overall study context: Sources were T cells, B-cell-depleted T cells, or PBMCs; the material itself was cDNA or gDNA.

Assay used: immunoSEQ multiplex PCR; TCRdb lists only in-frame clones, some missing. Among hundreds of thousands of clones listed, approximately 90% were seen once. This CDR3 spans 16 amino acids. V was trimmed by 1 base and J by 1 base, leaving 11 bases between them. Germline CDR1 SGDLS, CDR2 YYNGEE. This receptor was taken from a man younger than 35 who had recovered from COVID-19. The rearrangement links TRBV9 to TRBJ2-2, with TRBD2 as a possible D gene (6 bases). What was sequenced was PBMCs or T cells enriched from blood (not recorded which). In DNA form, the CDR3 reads TGTGCCAGCAGCGTAAGAGGGGACTTGAACACCGGGGAGCTGTTTTTT. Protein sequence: CASSVRGDLNTGELFF.